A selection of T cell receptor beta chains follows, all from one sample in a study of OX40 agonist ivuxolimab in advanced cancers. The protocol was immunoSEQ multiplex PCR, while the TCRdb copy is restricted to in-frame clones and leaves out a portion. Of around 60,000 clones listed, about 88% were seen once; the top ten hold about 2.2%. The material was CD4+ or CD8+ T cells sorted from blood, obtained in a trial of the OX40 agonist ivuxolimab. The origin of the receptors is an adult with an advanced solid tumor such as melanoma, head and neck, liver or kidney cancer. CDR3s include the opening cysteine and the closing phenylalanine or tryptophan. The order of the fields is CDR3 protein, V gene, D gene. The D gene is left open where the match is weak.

CASSAEQGNTEAFF	TRBV6-4	NA
CASSVAPSSYNEQFF	TRBV9	NA
CASSFPQSGSGVSPLHF	TRBV11-2	NA
CASGYDTGGAKTQYF	TRBV12-5	TRBD1
CASSLGTSGSDEQYF	TRBV5-8	TRBD2
CASSIRGRPTGNSPLHF	TRBV19	NA
CASSSSGVYNEQFF	TRBV11-3	TRBD2
CASSESLGYGYTF	TRBV10-1	NA
CASSLERGRANGYTF	TRBV7-2	NA
CASSQRLAGGPRASGELFF	TRBV7-2	TRBD2
CASSEPGHMNTEAFF	TRBV6-1	NA
CAISDSGPDTQYF	TRBV10-3	NA
CASRRWGYEQYF	TRBV6-9	NA
CASRVPYRADYGYTF	TRBV5-1	NA
CASSASGQGGDEQYF	TRBV19	TRBD1